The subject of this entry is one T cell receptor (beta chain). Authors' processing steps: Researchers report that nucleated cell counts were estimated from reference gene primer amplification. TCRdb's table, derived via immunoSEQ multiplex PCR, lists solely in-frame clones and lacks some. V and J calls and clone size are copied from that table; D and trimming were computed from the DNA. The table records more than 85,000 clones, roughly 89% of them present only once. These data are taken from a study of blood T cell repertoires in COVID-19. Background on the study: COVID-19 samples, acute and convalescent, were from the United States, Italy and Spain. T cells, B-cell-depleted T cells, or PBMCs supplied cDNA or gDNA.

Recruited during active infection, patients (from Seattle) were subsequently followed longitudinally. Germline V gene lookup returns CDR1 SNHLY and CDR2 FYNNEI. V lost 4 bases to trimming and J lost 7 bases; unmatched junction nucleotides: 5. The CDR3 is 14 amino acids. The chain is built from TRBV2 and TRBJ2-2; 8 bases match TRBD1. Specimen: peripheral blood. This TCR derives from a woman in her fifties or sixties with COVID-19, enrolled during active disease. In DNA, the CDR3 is TGTGCCAGCAGTGTATCAGGGGGCAACGGGGAGCTGTTTTTT. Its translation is CASSVSGGNGELFF. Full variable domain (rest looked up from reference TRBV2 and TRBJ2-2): EPEVTQTPSHQVTQMGQEVILRCVPISNHLYFYWYRQILGQKVEFLVSFYNNEISEKSEIFDDQFSVERPDGSNFTLKIRSTKLEDSAMYFCASSVSGGNGELFFGEGSRLTVL.